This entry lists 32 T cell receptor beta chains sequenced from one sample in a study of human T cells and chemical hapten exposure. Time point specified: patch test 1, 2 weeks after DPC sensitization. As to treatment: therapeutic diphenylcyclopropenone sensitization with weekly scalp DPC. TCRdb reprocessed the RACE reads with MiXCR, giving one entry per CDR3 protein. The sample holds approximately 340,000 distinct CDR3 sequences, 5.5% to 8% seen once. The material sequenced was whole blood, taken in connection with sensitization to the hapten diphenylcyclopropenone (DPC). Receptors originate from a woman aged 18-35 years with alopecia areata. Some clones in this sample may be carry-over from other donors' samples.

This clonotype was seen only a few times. CDR3 residues: CATLGSGGPQFF. CDR3 nucleotides: TGTGCCACCTTAGGGAGCGGGGGGCCGCAGTTCTTC. V and J are TRBV27 and TRBJ2-1; 9 bases are shared with TRBD2. The CDR3 sequence is 12 residues long. The germline V gene has CDR1 MNHEY and CDR2 SMNVEV (reference sequence). The V and J ends lost 10 bases and 12 bases, in that order; junction bases with no gene match: 10.

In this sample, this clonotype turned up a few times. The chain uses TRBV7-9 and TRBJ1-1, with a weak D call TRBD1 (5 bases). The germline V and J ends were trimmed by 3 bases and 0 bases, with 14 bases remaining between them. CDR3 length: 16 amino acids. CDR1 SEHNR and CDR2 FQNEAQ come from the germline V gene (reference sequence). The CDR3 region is CASSFSPGPLNTEAFF. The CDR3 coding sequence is TGTGCCAGCAGCTTTTCTCCGGGACCTCTGAACACTGAAGCTTTCTTT.

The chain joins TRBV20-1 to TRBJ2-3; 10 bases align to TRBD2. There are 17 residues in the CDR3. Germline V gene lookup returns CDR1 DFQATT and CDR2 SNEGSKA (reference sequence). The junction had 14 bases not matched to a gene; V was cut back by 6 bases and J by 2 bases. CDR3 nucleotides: TGCAGTGCCGAGTTCCCAGTAGCGGGGGGAGACACAGATACGCAGTATTTT. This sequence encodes CSAEFPVAGGDTDTQYF.

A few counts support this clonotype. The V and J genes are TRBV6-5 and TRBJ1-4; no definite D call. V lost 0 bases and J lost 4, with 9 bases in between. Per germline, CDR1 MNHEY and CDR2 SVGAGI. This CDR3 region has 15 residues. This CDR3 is CASSYSLSLNEKLFF. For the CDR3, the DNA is TGTGCCAGCAGTTACTCCCTCAGCCTTAATGAAAAACTGTTTTTT.

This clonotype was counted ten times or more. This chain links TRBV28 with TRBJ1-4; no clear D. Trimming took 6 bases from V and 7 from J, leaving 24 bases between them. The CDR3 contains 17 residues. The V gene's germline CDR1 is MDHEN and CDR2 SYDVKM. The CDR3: CASRKLRWREYTEKLFF. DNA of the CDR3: TGTGCCAGCAGAAAACTCCGGTGGAGGGAGTATACTGAAAAACTGTTTTTT.

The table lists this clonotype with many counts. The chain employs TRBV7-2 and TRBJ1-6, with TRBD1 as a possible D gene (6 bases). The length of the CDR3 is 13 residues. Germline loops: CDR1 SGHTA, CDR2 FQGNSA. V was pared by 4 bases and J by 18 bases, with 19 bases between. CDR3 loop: CASSYLEGGFYHF. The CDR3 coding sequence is TGTGCCAGCAGCTACTTAGAGGGGGGCTTTTACCACTTT.

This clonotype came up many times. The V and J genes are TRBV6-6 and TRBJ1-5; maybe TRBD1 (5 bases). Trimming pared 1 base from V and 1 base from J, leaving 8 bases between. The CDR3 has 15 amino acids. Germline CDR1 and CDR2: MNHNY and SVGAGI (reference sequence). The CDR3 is CASSYYRDSNQPQHF. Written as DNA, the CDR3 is TGTGCCAGCAGTTACTACCGGGACAGCAATCAGCCCCAGCATTTT.

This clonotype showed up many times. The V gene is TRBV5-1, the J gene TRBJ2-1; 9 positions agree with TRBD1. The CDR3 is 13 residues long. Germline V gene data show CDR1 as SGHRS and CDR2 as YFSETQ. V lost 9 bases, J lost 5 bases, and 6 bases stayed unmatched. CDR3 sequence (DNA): TGCGCCACCCGGGGACAGGGCCACAATGAGCAGTTCTTC. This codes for CATRGQGHNEQFF.

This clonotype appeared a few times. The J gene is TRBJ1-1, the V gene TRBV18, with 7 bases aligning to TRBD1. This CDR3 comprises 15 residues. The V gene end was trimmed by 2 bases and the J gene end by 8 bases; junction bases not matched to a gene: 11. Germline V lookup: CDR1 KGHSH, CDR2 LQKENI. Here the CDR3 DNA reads TGTGCCAGCTCACCATCCGGGACAGAGATCGACGAAGCTTTCTTT. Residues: CASSPSGTEIDEAFF.

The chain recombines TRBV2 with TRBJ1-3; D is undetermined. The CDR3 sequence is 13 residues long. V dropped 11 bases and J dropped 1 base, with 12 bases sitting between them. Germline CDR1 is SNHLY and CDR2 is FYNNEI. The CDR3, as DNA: TGTGCCGAATCGGAGGGATCTGGAAACACCATATATTTT. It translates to CAESEGSGNTIYF. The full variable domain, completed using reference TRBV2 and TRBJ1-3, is EPEVTQTPSHQVTQMGQEVILRCVPISNHLYFYWYRQILGQKVEFLVSFYNNEISEKSEIFDDQFSVERPDGSNFTLKIRSTKLEDSAMYFCAESEGSGNTIYFGEGSWLTVV.

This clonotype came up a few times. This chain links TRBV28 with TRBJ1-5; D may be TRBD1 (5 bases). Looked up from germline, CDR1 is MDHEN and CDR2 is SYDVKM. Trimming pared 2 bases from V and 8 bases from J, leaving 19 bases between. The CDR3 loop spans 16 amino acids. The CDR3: CASSLIWLRGAKPQHF. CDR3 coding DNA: TGTGCCAGCAGTTTAATTTGGCTTAGGGGTGCGAAGCCCCAGCATTTT.

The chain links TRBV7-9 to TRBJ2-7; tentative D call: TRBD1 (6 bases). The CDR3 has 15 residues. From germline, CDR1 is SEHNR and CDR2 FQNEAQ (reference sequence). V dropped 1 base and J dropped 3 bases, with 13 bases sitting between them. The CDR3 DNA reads TGTGCCAGCAGCTTAGGCCTCGGACAGTTCTACGAGCAGTACTTC. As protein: CASSLGLGQFYEQYF.

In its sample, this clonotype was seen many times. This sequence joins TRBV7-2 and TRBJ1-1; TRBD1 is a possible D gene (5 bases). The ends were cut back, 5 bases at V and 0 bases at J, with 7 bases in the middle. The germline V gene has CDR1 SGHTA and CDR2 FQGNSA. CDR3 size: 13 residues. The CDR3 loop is CASSATVNTEAFF. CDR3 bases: TGTGCCAGCAGCGCGACAGTGAACACTGAAGCTTTCTTT.

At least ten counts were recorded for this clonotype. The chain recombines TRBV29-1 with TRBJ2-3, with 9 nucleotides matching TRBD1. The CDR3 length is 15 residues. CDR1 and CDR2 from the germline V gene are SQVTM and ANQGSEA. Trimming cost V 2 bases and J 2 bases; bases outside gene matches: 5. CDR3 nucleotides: TGCAGCGTTGAATTGCACAGGGGGCCCACAGATACGCAGTATTTT. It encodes CSVELHRGPTDTQYF.

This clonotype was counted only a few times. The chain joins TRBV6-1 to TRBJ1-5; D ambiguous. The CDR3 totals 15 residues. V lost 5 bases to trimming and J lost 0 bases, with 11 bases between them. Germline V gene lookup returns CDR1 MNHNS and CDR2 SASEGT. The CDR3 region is CASSKSFLSNQPQHF. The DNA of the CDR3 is TGTGCCAGCAGTAAAAGCTTCCTTAGCAATCAGCCCCAGCATTTT.

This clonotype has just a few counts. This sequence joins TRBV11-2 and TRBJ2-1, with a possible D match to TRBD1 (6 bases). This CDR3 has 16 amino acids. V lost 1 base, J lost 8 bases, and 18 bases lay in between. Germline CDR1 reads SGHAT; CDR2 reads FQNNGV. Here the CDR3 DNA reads TGTGCCAGCAGCTTAGCGGTCAGGGGATCGAGGGATGAGCAGTTCTTC. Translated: CASSLAVRGSRDEQFF.

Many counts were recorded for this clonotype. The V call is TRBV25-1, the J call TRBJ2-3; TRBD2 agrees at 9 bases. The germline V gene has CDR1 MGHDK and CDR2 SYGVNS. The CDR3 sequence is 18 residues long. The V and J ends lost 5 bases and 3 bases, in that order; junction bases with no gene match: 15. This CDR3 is CASSQDARGGLGTDTQYF. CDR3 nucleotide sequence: TGTGCCAGCAGTCAAGATGCGCGGGGGGGCCTGGGTACAGATACGCAGTATTTT.

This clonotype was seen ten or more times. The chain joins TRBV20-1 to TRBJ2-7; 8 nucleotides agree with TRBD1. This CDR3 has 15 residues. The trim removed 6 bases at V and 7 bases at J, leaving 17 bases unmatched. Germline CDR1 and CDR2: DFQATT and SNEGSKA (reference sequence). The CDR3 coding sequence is TGCAGTGCCGGAGGGACAGGAGCCTTCTTGGGGGAGCAGTACTTC. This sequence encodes CSAGGTGAFLGEQYF.

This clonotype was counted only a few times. In DNA form, the CDR3 reads TGCGCCAGCAGCACGGGACAGGGCCGAAGCACCCTCCACTTT. Its translation is CASSTGQGRSTLHF. The chain is built from TRBV5-1 and TRBJ1-6, with 9 nucleotides matching TRBD1. J gave up 14 bases and V 4 bases, and 10 bases lay outside the gene matches. CDR1 SGHRS and CDR2 YFSETQ come from the germline V gene. The CDR3 is 14 amino acids. The entire variable domain, with the rest obtained from reference TRBV5-1 and TRBJ1-6, is as follows: KAGVTQTPRYLIKTRGQQVTLSCSPISGHRSVSWYQQTPGQGLQFLFEYFSETQRNKGNFPGRFSGRQFSNSRSEMNVSTLELGDSALYLCASSTGQGRSTLHFGNGTRLTVT.

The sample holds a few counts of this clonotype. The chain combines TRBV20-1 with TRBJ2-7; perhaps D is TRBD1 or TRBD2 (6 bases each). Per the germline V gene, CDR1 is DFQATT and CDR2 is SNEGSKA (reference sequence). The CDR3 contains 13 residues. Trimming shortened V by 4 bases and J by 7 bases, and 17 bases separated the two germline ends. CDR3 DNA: TGCAGTGCTACCCAAGAGGGGGGTTGGGAGCAGTACTTC. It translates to CSATQEGGWEQYF.

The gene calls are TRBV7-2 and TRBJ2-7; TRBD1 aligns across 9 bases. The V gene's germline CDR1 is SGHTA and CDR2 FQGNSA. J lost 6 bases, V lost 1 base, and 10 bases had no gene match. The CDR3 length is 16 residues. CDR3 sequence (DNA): TGTGCCAGCAGCTTAGTTGCCCGAGACAGGGGGTCCGAGCAGTACTTC. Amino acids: CASSLVARDRGSEQYF.

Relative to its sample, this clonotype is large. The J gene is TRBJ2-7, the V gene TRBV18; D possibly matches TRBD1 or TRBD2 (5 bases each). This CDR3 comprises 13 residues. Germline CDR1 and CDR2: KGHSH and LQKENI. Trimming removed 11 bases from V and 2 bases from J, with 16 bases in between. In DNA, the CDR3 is TGTGCCGGGAAACGGGACGGACCCTACGAGCAGTACTTC. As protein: CAGKRDGPYEQYF.

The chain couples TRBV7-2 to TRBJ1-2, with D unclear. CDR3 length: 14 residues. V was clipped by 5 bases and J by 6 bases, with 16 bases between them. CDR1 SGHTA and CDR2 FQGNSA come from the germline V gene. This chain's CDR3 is CASSLQRTADGYTF. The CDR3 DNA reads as TGTGCCAGCAGCCTTCAAAGGACGGCGGATGGCTACACCTTC.

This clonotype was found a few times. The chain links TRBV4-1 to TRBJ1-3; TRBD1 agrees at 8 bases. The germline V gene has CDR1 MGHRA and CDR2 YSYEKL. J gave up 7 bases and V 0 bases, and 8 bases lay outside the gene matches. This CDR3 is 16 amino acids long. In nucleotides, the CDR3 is TGCGCCAGCAGCCAAGATTTTGACAGGGGTATGAACACCATATATTTT. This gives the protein CASSQDFDRGMNTIYF.

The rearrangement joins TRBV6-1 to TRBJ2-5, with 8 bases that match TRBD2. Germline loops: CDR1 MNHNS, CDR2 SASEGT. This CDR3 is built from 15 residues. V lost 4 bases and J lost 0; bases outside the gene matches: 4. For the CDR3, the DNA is TGTGCCAGCAGTGTTAGCGGGACCAACCAAGAGACCCAGTACTTC. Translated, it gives CASSVSGTNQETQYF.

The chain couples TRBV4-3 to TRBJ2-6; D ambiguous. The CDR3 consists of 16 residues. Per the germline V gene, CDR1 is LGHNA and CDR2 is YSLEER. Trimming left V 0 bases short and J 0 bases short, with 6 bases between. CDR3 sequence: CASSQEPGSGANVLTF. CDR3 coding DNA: TGCGCCAGCAGCCAAGAACCCGGCTCTGGGGCCAACGTCCTGACTTTC.

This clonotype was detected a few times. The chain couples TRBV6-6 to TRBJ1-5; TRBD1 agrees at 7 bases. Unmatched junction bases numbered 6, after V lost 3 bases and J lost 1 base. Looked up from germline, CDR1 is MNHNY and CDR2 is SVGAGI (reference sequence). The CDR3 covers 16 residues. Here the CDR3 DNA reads TGTGCCAGCAGTTATTCACCGGGACAGAGCAATCAGCCCCAGCATTTT. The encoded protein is CASSYSPGQSNQPQHF.

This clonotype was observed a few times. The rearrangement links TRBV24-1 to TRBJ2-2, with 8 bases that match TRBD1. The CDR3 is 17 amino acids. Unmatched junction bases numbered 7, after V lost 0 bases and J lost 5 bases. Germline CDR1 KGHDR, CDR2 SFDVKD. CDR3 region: CATSDLSGGAKTGELFF. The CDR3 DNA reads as TGTGCCACCAGTGATTTGTCAGGGGGCGCAAAGACCGGGGAGCTGTTTTTT.

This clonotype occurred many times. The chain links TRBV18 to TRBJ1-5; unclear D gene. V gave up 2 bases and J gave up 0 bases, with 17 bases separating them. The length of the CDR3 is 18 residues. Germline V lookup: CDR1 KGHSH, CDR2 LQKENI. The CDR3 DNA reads TGTGCCAGCTCACCAGTCCAGGCCTATTCGGGTAGCAATCAGCCCCAGCATTTT. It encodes CASSPVQAYSGSNQPQHF.

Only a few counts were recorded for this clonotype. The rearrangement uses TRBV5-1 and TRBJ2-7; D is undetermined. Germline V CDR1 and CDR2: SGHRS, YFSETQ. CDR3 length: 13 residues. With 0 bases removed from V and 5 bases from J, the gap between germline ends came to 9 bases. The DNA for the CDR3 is TGCGCCAGCAGCTTGGAGGTCCAGGACGAGCAGTACTTC. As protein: CASSLEVQDEQYF.

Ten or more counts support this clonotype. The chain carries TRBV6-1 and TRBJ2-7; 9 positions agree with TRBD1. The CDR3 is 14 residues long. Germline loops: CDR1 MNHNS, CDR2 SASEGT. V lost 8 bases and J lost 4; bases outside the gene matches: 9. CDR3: CASCDRGYSYEQYF. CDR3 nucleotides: TGTGCCAGCTGCGACAGGGGGTATTCTTACGAGCAGTACTTC.

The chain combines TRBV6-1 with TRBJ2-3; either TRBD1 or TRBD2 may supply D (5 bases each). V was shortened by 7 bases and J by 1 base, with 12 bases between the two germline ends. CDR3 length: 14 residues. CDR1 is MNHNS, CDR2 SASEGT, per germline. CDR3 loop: CASIRGQGTDTQYF. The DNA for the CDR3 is TGTGCCAGCATACGGGGCCAAGGCACAGATACGCAGTATTTT.